These 2 T cell receptor beta chains were sequenced from one sample in a study of neurological immune-mediated disorders. Using its own MiXCR run on the 5' RACE reads, TCRdb lists one record per CDR3 protein. The sample includes some 120,000 distinct CDR3 sequences, more than 2.5% of them seen just once. The specimen sequenced was PBMCs. These receptors came from a woman aged 30 to 39 with multiple sclerosis.

Many counts were recorded for this clonotype. The chain uses TRBV29-1 and TRBJ1-1; tentative D call: TRBD1 (5 bases). CDR1 and CDR2 (germline): SQVTM, ANQGSEA. V was clipped by 6 bases and J by 8 bases, with 13 bases between them. This CDR3 is built from 11 residues. The CDR3 nucleotides are TGCAGCGTGAACCGGGGCCTGGAAGCTTTCTTT. Protein: CSVNRGLEAFF.

This clonotype has at least ten counts. V usage is TRBV19 and J usage is TRBJ2-7; TRBD2 might be the D (5 bases). This CDR3 has 16 residues. Germline CDR1 and CDR2: LNHDA and SQIVND (reference sequence). V lost 3 bases to trimming and J lost 1 base, with 16 bases between them. CDR3 nucleotide sequence: TGTGCCAGTAGTATCCGGGCCTCGAGGGAGTCCTACGAGCAGTACTTC. Its translation: CASSIRASRESYEQYF.